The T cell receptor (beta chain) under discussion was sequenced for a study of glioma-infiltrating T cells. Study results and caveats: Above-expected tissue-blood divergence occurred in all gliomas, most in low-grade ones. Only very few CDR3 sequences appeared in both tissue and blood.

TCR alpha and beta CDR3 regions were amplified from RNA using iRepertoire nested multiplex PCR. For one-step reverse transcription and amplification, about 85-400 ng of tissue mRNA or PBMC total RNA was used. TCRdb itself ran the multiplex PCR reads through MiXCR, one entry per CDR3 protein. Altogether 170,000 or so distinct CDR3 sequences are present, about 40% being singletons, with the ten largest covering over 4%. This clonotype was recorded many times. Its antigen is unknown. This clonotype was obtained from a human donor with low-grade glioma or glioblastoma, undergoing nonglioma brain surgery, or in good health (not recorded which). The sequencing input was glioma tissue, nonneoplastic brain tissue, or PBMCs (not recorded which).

The CDR3 coding sequence is TGCAGTGCTAGTGATCCAAATCGGGACTATGGCTACACCTTC. Its protein product is CSASDPNRDYGYTF. The genes are TRBV20-1 and TRBJ1-2; no firm D call. The CDR3 spans 14 residues. The V end lost 3 bases, the J end lost 3 bases, and 14 bases lay between the germline ends. Germline V CDR1 and CDR2: DFQATT, SNEGSKA (reference sequence).